This is a list of T cell receptor beta chains from one sample in a study of OX40 agonist ivuxolimab in advanced cancers. The assay was immunoSEQ multiplex PCR, and TCRdb's table has in-frame clones only and misses some. The sample includes over 55,000 clones, 75% to 90% of them seen just once. This material consisted of CD4+ or CD8+ T cells sorted from blood, taken in a trial of the OX40 agonist ivuxolimab. Receptors originate from an adult with an advanced solid tumor such as melanoma, head and neck, liver or kidney cancer. CDR3s include the opening cysteine and the closing phenylalanine or tryptophan.

j_gene: TRBJ1-2; v_gene: TRBV7-9; CDR3aa: CASSLEGYGYTF
j_gene: TRBJ1-5; v_gene: TRBV19; CDR3aa: CASSRDREEGSSNQPQHF
j_gene: TRBJ2-3; v_gene: TRBV28; CDR3aa: CASDSAGTATSTDTQYF
j_gene: TRBJ1-1; v_gene: TRBV11-3; CDR3aa: CASSPRGNTEAFF
j_gene: TRBJ2-5; v_gene: TRBV21-1; CDR3aa: CASSKGGASEETQYF
j_gene: TRBJ1-1; v_gene: TRBV4-2; CDR3aa: CASSQLQGNTEAFF
j_gene: TRBJ2-2; v_gene: TRBV30; CDR3aa: CAWSVRPRDTGELFF
j_gene: TRBJ1-6; v_gene: TRBV6-5; CDR3aa: CASSQGVRSPLHF
j_gene: TRBJ1-2; v_gene: TRBV10-3; CDR3aa: CAISEATGTGVVGYTF
j_gene: TRBJ1-5; v_gene: TRBV27; CDR3aa: CASRGTNSNQPQHF
j_gene: TRBJ2-1; v_gene: TRBV19; CDR3aa: CASSTPASGGHNEQFF
j_gene: TRBJ2-7; v_gene: TRBV7-9; CDR3aa: CASSLVGVAGSYEQYF
j_gene: TRBJ2-5; v_gene: TRBV5-4; CDR3aa: CASSLAETQYF
j_gene: TRBJ2-3; v_gene: TRBV5-1; CDR3aa: CASSLRDRESGGPTDTQYF
j_gene: TRBJ2-1; v_gene: TRBV6-4; CDR3aa: CASSTAGAPYNEQFF
j_gene: TRBJ2-1; v_gene: TRBV9; CDR3aa: CASDPGEGRYNEQFF
j_gene: TRBJ1-4; v_gene: TRBV28; CDR3aa: CASSLWVVRDPDEKLFF
j_gene: TRBJ2-5; v_gene: TRBV7-2; CDR3aa: CASSSGTSGRVSETQYF
j_gene: TRBJ1-2; v_gene: TRBV6-4; CDR3aa: CASREDDRAPNYGYTF
j_gene: TRBJ1-6; v_gene: TRBV6-1; CDR3aa: CASSEVEQGASPLHF
j_gene: TRBJ2-1; v_gene: TRBV7-8; CDR3aa: CASSFMAGPNEQFF
j_gene: TRBJ1-2; v_gene: TRBV28; CDR3aa: CASSSPRDTNYGYTF
j_gene: TRBJ2-1; v_gene: TRBV4-1; CDR3aa: CASSQDFTGIYNEQFF
j_gene: TRBJ2-7; v_gene: TRBV4-1; CDR3aa: CASSQDREIGAYEQYF
j_gene: TRBJ1-1; v_gene: TRBV5-1; CDR3aa: CASSFRRGNTEAFF
j_gene: TRBJ2-3; v_gene: TRBV4-1; CDR3aa: CASSSTRGGRIADTQYF